What follows describes a single T cell receptor beta chain. Its target is unknown. These data originate in a study of monozygotic twins with inflammatory bowel disease. Regarding the study as a whole: A distinction between different T cell subtypes was not possible. Twins classed as concordant or discordant showed no difference in repertoire similarity, possibly from limited power.

The template-switching step introduced UMIs that carried a 6-nucleotide sample barcode. TCRdb re-called the 5' RACE reads and shows each CDR3 protein once, DNA omitted. This sample contains roughly 300,000 distinct CDR3 sequences. This TCR was recovered from a human donor with ulcerative colitis or Crohn's disease, or a healthy co-twin of an affected twin (not recorded which). The sample comprised blood.

This chain's CDR3 is CASSVGTAATNEKLFF. This chain uses TRBV5-1 with TRBJ1-4. The length of the CDR3 is 16 residues. Germline CDR1 and CDR2: SGHRS and YFSETQ.